This T cell receptor (beta chain) originates from a study of early T cells in non-severe SARS-CoV-2 infection. Study-wide results and limits: A preference for anti-spike CD8 responses marked VDJdb matching, which missed private and CD4 specificities.

Attachment of unique molecular identifiers was made to individual cDNA molecules. TCRdb processed the 5' RACE reads anew with MiXCR; each CDR3 protein has one entry. This table has tens of thousands of distinct CDR3 sequences, approximately 6.9% appearing once. CDR1 SGHRS and CDR2 YFSETQ come from the germline V gene. This CDR3 contains 14 residues. V lost 2 bases, J lost 9 bases, and 12 bases lay in between. Concerning this clonotype itself: The antigen remains unidentified.

The sequence derives from an adult who was a healthcare worker with PCR-confirmed SARS-CoV-2 infection or an uninfected control (not recorded which). The gene calls are TRBV5-1 and TRBJ1-6; maybe TRBD1 (5 bases). Sample: whole blood. CDR3 protein: CASSFEGRGSPLHF. DNA for the CDR3: TGCGCCAGCAGCTTTGAGGGGAGAGGTTCACCCCTCCACTTT.